This T cell receptor beta chain is drawn from a study of chemoradiotherapy in HPV16-positive cancers. Findings and caveats of the study: Candidate HPV-specific clones and E7-related TCR motifs grew in tumor during treatment.

TCRdb's copy holds only in-frame clones and misses some; the assay was immunoSEQ multiplex PCR. The sample lists 25,000 to 30,000 clones; more than 80% were seen once. Regarding this clone: Its antigen is not identified.

Germline V lookup: CDR1 LNHDA, CDR2 SQIVND (reference sequence). Trimming shortened V by 1 base and J by 2 bases, and 18 bases separated the two germline ends. This CDR3 is built from 17 residues. Sequences were derived from blood, sampled from a patient who underwent chemoradiotherapy. The sequence was obtained from a human donor with HPV-associated anogenital cancer. J is TRBJ2-7 and V is TRBV19; D tentatively fits TRBD1 or TRBD2 (5 bases each). CDR3 nucleotide sequence: TGTGCCAGTAGTATAGTCTGGGGCGAGGGATCCACCTACGAGCAGTACTTC. This translates into CASSIVWGEGSTYEQYF.